These T cell receptor beta chains were read from a single sample in a study of OX40 agonist ivuxolimab in advanced cancers. Sequencing was performed with immunoSEQ multiplex PCR; in TCRdb, only in-frame clones are kept and a portion is missing. The sample yields about 60,000 clones, about four fifths seen once. This material consisted of CD4+ or CD8+ T cells sorted from blood, taken in a trial of the OX40 agonist ivuxolimab. The source is an adult with an advanced solid tumor such as melanoma, head and neck, liver or kidney cancer. CDR3s include the opening cysteine and the closing phenylalanine or tryptophan. Each record gives: V gene, clone size, J gene, D gene, CDR3 protein, CDR3 DNA. The D gene is left open where the match is weak. Clone size is stated in some rows and not others, as once, few, many or a class when expanded.

V: TRBV4-2; size: few; J: TRBJ1-1; D: NA; CDR3: CASSWKGGEEAFF; DNA: TGTGCCAGCAGCTGGAAAGGGGGAGAGGAAGCTTTCTTT
V: TRBV2; size: few; J: TRBJ1-2; D: NA; CDR3: CASTRAQKGYTF; DNA: TGTGCCAGCACCCGGGCCCAGAAGGGCTACACCTTC
V: TRBV5-1; size: NA; J: TRBJ2-5; D: NA; CDR3: CASSLEGMGETQYF; DNA: TGCGCCAGCAGCTTGGAAGGGATGGGGGAGACCCAGTACTTC
V: TRBV7-9; size: NA; J: TRBJ2-5; D: NA; CDR3: CASSLLQETQYF; DNA: TGTGCCAGCAGCTTGCTCCAAGAGACCCAGTACTTC
V: TRBV19; size: NA; J: TRBJ1-5; D: NA; CDR3: CASSIAAGQGDQPQHF; DNA: TGTGCCAGTAGTATAGCCGCGGGCCAGGGCGATCAGCCCCAGCATTTT
V: TRBV6-5; size: NA; J: TRBJ1-1; D: NA; CDR3: CASRTVDLNTEAFF; DNA: TGTGCCAGCAGAACGGTGGACTTGAACACTGAAGCTTTCTTT
V: TRBV6-5; size: NA; J: TRBJ1-2; D: TRBD1; CDR3: CASSRTGDGYTF; DNA: TGTGCCAGCAGCCGGACAGGTGACGGCTACACCTTC
V: TRBV9; size: NA; J: TRBJ2-3; D: NA; CDR3: CASSVGATSTDTQYF; DNA: TGTGCCAGCAGCGTAGGGGCAACTAGCACAGATACGCAGTATTTT
V: TRBV18; size: few; J: TRBJ2-1; D: TRBD2; CDR3: CASSPGGVAGSVYNEQFF; DNA: TGTGCCAGCTCACCAGGGGGGGTAGCGGGATCTGTCTACAATGAGCAGTTCTTC
V: TRBV19; size: NA; J: TRBJ1-1; D: NA; CDR3: CASVGGHSKIF; DNA: TGTGCCAGTGTGGGGGGGCATAGTAAAATCTTT
V: TRBV5-1; size: NA; J: TRBJ1-2; D: NA; CDR3: CASSYYGPVAYGYTF; DNA: TGCGCCAGCAGTTACTACGGACCAGTCGCCTATGGCTACACCTTC
V: TRBV14; size: medium-sized; J: TRBJ2-1; D: TRBD1; CDR3: CASSSRDRGNEQFF; DNA: TGTGCCAGCAGCTCCCGGGACAGGGGTAATGAGCAGTTCTTC
V: TRBV18; size: NA; J: TRBJ2-1; D: NA; CDR3: CASSPGFGSYNEQFF; DNA: TGTGCCAGCTCACCGGGGTTTGGCTCCTACAATGAGCAGTTCTTC
V: TRBV5-1; size: once; J: TRBJ2-1; D: TRBD2; CDR3: CASRRTSGSSYNEQFF; DNA: TGCGCCAGCAGACGGACTAGCGGGAGTTCCTACAATGAGCAGTTCTTC